Listed below are T cell receptor beta chains from one sample, sequenced in a study of early T cells in non-severe SARS-CoV-2 infection. TCRdb re-called the 5' RACE reads with MiXCR, one entry per CDR3 protein. The data show 25,000 to 35,000 distinct CDR3 sequences, roughly 6.6% seen once. Sequenced material: whole blood. Receptor source: an adult who was a healthcare worker with PCR-confirmed SARS-CoV-2 infection or an uninfected control (not recorded which). CDR3s include the opening cysteine and the closing phenylalanine or tryptophan. The D gene is left open where the match is weak. Clone size, where shown, is once, few, many, or a class for clones that have expanded.

d_call	v_call	clone_size	j_call	cdr3_aa	cdr3_nt
.	TRBV14	many	TRBJ1-1	CASSQDLGTANTEAFF	TGTGCCAGCAGCCAAGACCTTGGTACGGCGAACACTGAAGCTTTCTTT
.	TRBV5-1	few	TRBJ2-5	CASSPQVNLPQETQYF	TGCGCCAGCAGCCCACAGGTCAACCTTCCCCAAGAGACCCAGTACTTC
.	TRBV14	many	TRBJ1-1	CASSQAGALNTEAFF	TGTGCCAGCAGCCAAGCGGGGGCCCTGAACACTGAAGCTTTCTTT
.	TRBV12-3/TRBV12-4	many	TRBJ1-4	CASSFGGTWGEKLFF	TGTGCCAGCAGTTTCGGGGGGACCTGGGGGGAAAAACTGTTTTTT
TRBD2	TRBV5-4	many	TRBJ2-1	CASSFSGRVGNEQFF	TGTGCCAGCAGCTTTAGCGGGAGGGTGGGCAATGAGCAGTTCTTC
.	TRBV7-9	many	TRBJ1-1	CASSLLGANTEAFF	TGTGCCAGCAGCTTATTGGGGGCGAACACTGAAGCTTTCTTT
TRBD2	TRBV2	.	TRBJ2-5	CASSEGLAGAQETQYF	TGTGCCAGCAGTGAGGGACTAGCGGGAGCCCAAGAGACCCAGTACTTC
TRBD1	TRBV6-2/TRBV6-3	many	TRBJ1-1	CATTTGGNTEAFF	TGTGCCACCACCACAGGGGGAAACACTGAAGCTTTCTTT
TRBD2	TRBV7-6	many	TRBJ2-1	CASSLGLADNEQFF	TGTGCCAGCAGCTTGGGACTAGCTGACAATGAGCAGTTCTTC
.	TRBV7-8	few	TRBJ2-5	CASSLHETQYF	TGTGCCAGCAGCTTACACGAGACCCAGTACTTC
TRBD2	TRBV12-3/TRBV12-4	.	TRBJ2-5	CASRRLADQETQYF	TGTGCCAGCAGGAGACTAGCGGATCAAGAGACCCAGTACTTC
.	TRBV6-1	many	TRBJ2-5	CASSEGTTVETQYF	TGTGCCAGCAGTGAAGGGACTACAGTGGAGACCCAGTACTTC
.	TRBV6-2/TRBV6-3	many	TRBJ2-7	CASSFAAVSYEQYF	TGTGCCAGCAGTTTCGCGGCCGTCTCCTACGAGCAGTACTTC
.	TRBV28	few	TRBJ2-3	CASSYSSSTDTQYF	TGTGCCAGCAGTTATAGCAGCAGCACAGATACGCAGTATTTT
TRBD1	TRBV2	many	TRBJ1-5	CASSESGTGRNQPQHF	TGTGCCAGCAGTGAATCAGGGACAGGGCGCAATCAGCCCCAGCATTTT
.	TRBV7-7	many	TRBJ1-4	CASSLEDSANEKLFF	TGTGCTAGCAGCTTAGAGGACAGCGCTAATGAAAAACTGTTTTTT
TRBD1	TRBV10-2	many	TRBJ2-7	CATSDRVYEQYF	TGCGCCACCTCCGACAGGGTCTACGAGCAGTACTTC
TRBD1	TRBV28	.	TRBJ1-6	CASSPLGQGNSPLHF	TGTGCCAGCAGCCCCTTAGGACAGGGTAATTCACCCCTCCACTTT